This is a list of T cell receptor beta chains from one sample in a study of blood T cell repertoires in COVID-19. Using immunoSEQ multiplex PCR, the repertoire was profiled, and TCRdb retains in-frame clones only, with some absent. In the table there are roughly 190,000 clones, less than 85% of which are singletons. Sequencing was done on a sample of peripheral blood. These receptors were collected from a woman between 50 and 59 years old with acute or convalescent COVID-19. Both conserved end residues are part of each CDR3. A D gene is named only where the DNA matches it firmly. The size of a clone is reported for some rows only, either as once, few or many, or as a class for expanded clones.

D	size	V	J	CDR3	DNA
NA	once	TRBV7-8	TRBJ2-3	CASSLALAISTDTQYF	TGTGCCAGCAGCTTAGCTCTAGCGATCAGCACAGATACGCAGTATTTT
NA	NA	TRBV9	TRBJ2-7	CASSVSDRNSYEQYF	TGTGCCAGCAGCGTATCGGACAGAAACTCCTACGAGCAGTACTTC
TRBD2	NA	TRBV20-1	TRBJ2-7	CSASPSGVFAEQYF	TGCAGTGCTAGTCCTAGCGGGGTTTTCGCCGAGCAGTACTTC
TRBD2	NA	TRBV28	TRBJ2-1	CASSLAGVAYNEQFF	TGTGCCAGCAGTCTAGCGGGAGTTGCCTACAATGAGCAGTTCTTC
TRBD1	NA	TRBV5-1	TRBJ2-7	CASSSDRDRAYEQYF	TGCGCCAGCAGCTCCGACCGGGACAGGGCTTACGAGCAGTACTTC
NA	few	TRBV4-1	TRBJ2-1	CASSQEVRGANNEQFF	TGCGCCAGCAGCCAAGAGGTACGGGGGGCGAACAATGAGCAGTTCTTC
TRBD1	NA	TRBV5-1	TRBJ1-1	CASSIQDRGKVNTEAFF	TGCGCCAGCAGCATTCAGGACAGGGGAAAGGTTAACACTGAAGCTTTCTTT
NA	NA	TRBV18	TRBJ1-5	CASSQQGMENQPQHF	TGTGCCAGCTCACAACAGGGAATGGAGAATCAGCCCCAGCATTTT
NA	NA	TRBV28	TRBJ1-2	CATSVDGRNYGYTF	TGTGCCACCTCCGTGGACGGGAGGAACTATGGCTACACCTTC
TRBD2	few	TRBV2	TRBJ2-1	CASSLTSGRNEQFF	TGTGCCAGCAGCCTGACTAGCGGGAGAAATGAGCAGTTCTTC
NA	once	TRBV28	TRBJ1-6	CASTPTTLINSPLHF	TGTGCCAGCACCCCAACTACCCTGATCAATTCACCCCTCCACTTT
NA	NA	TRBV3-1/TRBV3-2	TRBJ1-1	CASSQGGGVMVNTEAFF	TGTGCCAGCAGCCAAGGGGGAGGGGTGATGGTGAACACTGAAGCTTTCTTT
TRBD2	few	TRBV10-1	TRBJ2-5	CASSPGGVEETQYF	TGCGCCAGCAGCCCCGGGGGGGTGGAGGAGACCCAGTACTTC
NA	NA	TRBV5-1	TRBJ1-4	CASTQGAPNEKLFF	TGCGCCAGCACCCAGGGTGCTCCTAATGAAAAACTGTTTTTT
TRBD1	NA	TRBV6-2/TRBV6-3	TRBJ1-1	CASSYDRGLNEAFF	TGTGCCAGCAGTTACGACAGGGGGCTTAATGAAGCTTTCTTT
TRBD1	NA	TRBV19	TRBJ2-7	CASSPGGQGYEQYF	TGTGCCAGTAGTCCGGGGGGACAGGGGTACGAGCAGTACTTC
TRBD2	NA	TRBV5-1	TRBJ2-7	CASSLDWGMGFGTSGSYEQYF	TGCGCCAGCAGCTTGGATTGGGGGATGGGATTCGGGACTAGCGGATCCTACGAGCAGTACTTC
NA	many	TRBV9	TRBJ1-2	CASSPAGTVYGYTF	TGTGCCAGCAGCCCAGCGGGGACGGTTTATGGCTACACCTTC
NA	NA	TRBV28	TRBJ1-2	CASSRLGAYGYTF	TGTGCCAGCAGTAGGCTTGGGGCCTATGGCTACACCTTC
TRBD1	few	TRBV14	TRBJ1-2	CASSHDRDRKGALNYGYTF	TGTGCCAGCAGCCACGATAGGGACAGAAAGGGTGCCCTTAACTATGGCTACACCTTC
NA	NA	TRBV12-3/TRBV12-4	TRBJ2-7	CASSLAQGIEQYF	TGTGCCAGCAGTTTAGCCCAGGGGATAGAGCAGTACTTC
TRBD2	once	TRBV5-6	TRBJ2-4	CASSRTSGSFKYF	TGTGCCAGCAGCAGGACTAGCGGGAGCTTTAAGTACTTC
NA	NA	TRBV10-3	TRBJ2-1	CAIRSDLSSYNEQFF	TGTGCCATCAGGTCCGACTTAAGCTCCTACAATGAGCAGTTCTTC
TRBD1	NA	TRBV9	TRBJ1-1	CASSATGGRGTEAFF	TGTGCCAGCAGCGCCACAGGGGGCAGGGGCACTGAAGCTTTCTTT
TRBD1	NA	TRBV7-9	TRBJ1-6	CASGTPDRGRYSPLHF	TGTGCCAGCGGGACCCCGGACAGGGGCCGTTATTCACCCCTCCACTTT
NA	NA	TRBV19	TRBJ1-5	CASRDRYSNQPQHF	TGTGCCAGTCGCGACAGGTATAGCAATCAGCCCCAGCATTTT
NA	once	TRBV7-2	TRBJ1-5	CASSLETGSNQPQHF	TGTGCCAGCAGCTTGGAGACAGGTAGCAATCAGCCCCAGCATTTT
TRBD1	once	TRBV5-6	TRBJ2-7	CASSWKPGTGGYEQYF	TGTGCCAGCAGCTGGAAGCCCGGGACAGGGGGCTACGAGCAGTACTTC
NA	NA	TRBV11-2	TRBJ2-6	CASSLAGTGANVLTF	TGTGCCAGCAGCTTAGCGGGGACTGGGGCCAACGTCCTGACTTTC
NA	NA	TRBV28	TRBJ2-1	CASSPQGGGSYNEQFF	TGTGCCAGCAGTCCCCAGGGAGGGGGATCCTACAATGAGCAGTTCTTC
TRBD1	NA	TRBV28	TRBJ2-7	CASSYGTGAYEQYF	TGTGCCAGCAGTTATGGGACAGGAGCTTACGAGCAGTACTTC
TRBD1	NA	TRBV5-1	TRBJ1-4	CASSLAITGVNEKLFF	TGCGCCAGCAGCTTGGCCATAACAGGGGTTAATGAAAAACTGTTTTTT
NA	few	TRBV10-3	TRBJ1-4	CALLEEANEKLFF	TGTGCCCTTCTTGAGGAAGCTAATGAAAAACTGTTTTTT
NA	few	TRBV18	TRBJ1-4	CASSPRSATNEKLFF	TGTGCCAGCTCACCGAGGTCTGCAACTAATGAAAAACTGTTTTTT
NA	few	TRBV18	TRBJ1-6	CASSPEEDSPLHF	TGTGCCAGCTCACCAGAGGAGGATTCACCCCTCCACTTT
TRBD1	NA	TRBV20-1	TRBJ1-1	CSGSPTGAGRAFF	TGCAGTGGTAGTCCAACAGGGGCTGGAAGAGCTTTCTTT
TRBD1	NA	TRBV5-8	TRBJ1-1	CASSLGGDRVLYTEAFF	TGTGCCAGCAGCTTGGGGGGGGACAGAGTACTCTACACTGAAGCTTTCTTT
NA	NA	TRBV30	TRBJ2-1	CAWKQYNEQFF	TGTGCCTGGAAACAATACAATGAGCAGTTCTTC
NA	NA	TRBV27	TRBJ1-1	CASSPSTGGFWAEAFF	TGTGCCAGCAGTCCTAGCACGGGTGGGTTTTGGGCTGAAGCTTTCTTT
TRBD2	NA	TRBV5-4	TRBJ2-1	CASSLTSGSPDNEQFF	TGTGCCAGCAGCTTGACTAGCGGGAGTCCCGACAATGAGCAGTTCTTC
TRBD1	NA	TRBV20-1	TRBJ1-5	CSASDPQGVRQPQHF	TGCAGTGCTAGTGATCCCCAGGGGGTCAGGCAGCCCCAGCATTTT
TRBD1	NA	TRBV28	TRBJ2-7	CASSSRGTGAYEQYF	TGTGCCAGCAGTTCCCGGGGGACAGGGGCCTACGAGCAGTACTTC
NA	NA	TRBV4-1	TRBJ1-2	CASSPRREISYGYTF	TGCGCCAGCAGCCCAAGGAGGGAAATTAGCTATGGCTACACCTTC
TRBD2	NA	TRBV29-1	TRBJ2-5	CSVEKGLAGSLQETQYF	TGCAGCGTTGAAAAGGGGCTAGCGGGGTCCCTCCAAGAGACCCAGTACTTC
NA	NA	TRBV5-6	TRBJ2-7	CASSLRQGGHEQYF	TGTGCCAGCAGCCTACGACAGGGAGGCCACGAGCAGTACTTC
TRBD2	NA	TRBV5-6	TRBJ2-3	CASSRGGALDTQYF	TGTGCCAGCAGCCGCGGGGGGGCGTTAGATACGCAGTATTTT
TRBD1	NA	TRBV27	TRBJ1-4	CASSLGQGWGKLFF	TGTGCCAGCAGTCTGGGACAGGGTTGGGGAAAACTGTTTTTT
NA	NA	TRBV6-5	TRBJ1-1	CASSYSGQGLNTEAFF	TGTGCCAGCAGTTACTCGGGTCAGGGGTTGAACACTGAAGCTTTCTTT
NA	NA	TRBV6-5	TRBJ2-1	CASSYQGPYNEQFF	TGTGCCAGCAGTTATCAGGGTCCCTACAATGAGCAGTTCTTC
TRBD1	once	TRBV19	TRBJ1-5	CASGDSLNQPQHF	TGTGCCAGTGGGGACAGTCTAAATCAGCCCCAGCATTTT
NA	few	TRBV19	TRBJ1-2	CASSISQGNYGYTF	TGTGCCAGTAGTATAAGCCAGGGGAACTATGGCTACACCTTC
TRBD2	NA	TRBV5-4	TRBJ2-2	CASSSRTSGPTGELFF	TGTGCCAGCAGCTCGAGAACTAGCGGACCCACCGGGGAGCTGTTTTTT
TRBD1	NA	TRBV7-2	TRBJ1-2	CASSHGTGEEAYGYTF	TGTGCCAGCAGCCACGGGACAGGGGAAGAAGCCTATGGCTACACCTTC
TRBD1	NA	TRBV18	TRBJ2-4	CASSPETGAGDIQYF	TGTGCCAGCTCACCCGAGACAGGGGCAGGGGACATTCAGTACTTC